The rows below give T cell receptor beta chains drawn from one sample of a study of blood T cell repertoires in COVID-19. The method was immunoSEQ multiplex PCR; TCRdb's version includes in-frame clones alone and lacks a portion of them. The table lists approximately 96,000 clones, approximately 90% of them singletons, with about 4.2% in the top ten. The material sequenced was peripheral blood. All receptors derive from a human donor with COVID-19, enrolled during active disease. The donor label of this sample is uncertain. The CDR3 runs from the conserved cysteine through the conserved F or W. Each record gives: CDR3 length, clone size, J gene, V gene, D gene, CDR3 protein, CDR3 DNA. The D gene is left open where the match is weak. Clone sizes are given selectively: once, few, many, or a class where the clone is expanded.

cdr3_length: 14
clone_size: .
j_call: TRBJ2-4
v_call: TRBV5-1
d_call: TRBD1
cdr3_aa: CASSWRTGANIQYF
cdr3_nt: TGCGCCAGCAGCTGGCGGACAGGGGCAAACATTCAGTACTTC

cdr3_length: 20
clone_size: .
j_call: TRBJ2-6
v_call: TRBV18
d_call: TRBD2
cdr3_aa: CASSLLRLAVPRAGANVLTF
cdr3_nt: TGTGCCAGCTCACTCCTCCGACTAGCGGTCCCCCGGGCTGGGGCCAACGTCCTGACTTTC

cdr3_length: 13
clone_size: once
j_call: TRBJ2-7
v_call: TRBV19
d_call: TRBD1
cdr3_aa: CATMDRERGEQYF
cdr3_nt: TGTGCCACTATGGACAGGGAAAGGGGCGAGCAGTACTTC

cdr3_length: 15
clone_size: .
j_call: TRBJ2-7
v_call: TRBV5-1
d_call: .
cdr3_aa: CASSLGTQGSYEQYF
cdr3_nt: TGCGCCAGCAGCCTAGGGACACAGGGAAGCTACGAGCAGTACTTC

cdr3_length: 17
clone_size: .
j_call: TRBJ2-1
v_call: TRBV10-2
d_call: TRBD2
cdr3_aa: CASSLTLAGGYYNEQFF
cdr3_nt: TGCGCCAGCAGTTTAACACTAGCGGGGGGATATTACAATGAGCAGTTCTTC

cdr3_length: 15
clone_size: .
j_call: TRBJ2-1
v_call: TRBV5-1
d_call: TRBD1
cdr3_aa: CASRSTGVLLREQFF
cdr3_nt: TGCGCCAGCAGAAGTACAGGGGTCTTACTTAGGGAGCAGTTCTTC

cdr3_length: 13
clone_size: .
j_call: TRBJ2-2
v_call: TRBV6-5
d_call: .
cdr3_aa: CASRRSSTGELFF
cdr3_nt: TGTGCCAGCAGGAGGAGTAGCACCGGGGAGCTGTTTTTT

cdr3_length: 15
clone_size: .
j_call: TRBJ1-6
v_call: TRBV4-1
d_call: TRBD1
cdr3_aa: CASSLSRDRNSPLHF
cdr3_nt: TGCGCCAGCAGCCTTAGCAGGGACAGGAATTCACCCCTCCACTTT

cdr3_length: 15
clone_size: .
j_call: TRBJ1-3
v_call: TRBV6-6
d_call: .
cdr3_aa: CASRHLGGTGNTIYF
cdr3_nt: TGTGCCAGCAGGCACTTGGGGGGGACAGGAAACACCATATATTTT

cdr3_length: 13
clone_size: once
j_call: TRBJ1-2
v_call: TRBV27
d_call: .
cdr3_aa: CASSLGRADGYTF
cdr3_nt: TGTGCCAGCAGTTTGGGCAGGGCCGATGGCTACACCTTC

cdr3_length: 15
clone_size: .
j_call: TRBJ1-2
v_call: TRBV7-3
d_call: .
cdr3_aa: CASSLNAETNYGYTF
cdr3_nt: TGTGCCAGCAGCTTAAATGCAGAAACTAACTATGGCTACACCTTC

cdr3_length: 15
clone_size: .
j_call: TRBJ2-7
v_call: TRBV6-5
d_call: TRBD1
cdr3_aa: CASSPGTGNYYEQYF
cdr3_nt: TGTGCCAGCAGTCCCGGGACAGGGAACTACTACGAGCAGTACTTC

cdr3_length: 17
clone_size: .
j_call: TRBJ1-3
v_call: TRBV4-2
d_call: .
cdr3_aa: CASSQGHGESSGNTIYF
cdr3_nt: TGTGCCAGCAGCCAAGGTCATGGGGAGTCCTCTGGAAACACCATATATTTT

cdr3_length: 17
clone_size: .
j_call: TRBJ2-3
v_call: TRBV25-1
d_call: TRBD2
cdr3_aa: CASSEGMGTSETDTQYF
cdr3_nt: TGTGCCAGCAGTGAAGGAATGGGGACTAGCGAGACAGATACGCAGTATTTT

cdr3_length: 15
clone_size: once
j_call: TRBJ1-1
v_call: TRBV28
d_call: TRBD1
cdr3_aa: CASSLAGGGNTEAFF
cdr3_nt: TGTGCCAGCAGTTTGGCAGGGGGCGGGAACACTGAAGCTTTCTTT

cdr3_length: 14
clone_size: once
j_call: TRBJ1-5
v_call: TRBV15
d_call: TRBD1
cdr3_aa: CATRPGQGHQPQHF
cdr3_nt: TGTGCCACCAGACCGGGACAGGGGCATCAGCCCCAGCATTTT

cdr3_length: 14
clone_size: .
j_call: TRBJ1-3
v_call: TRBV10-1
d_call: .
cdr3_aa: CASSTGRSGNTIYF
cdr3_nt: TGCGCCAGCAGTACAGGCCGCTCTGGAAACACCATATATTTT

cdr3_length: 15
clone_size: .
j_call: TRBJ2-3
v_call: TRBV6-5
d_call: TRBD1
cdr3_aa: CASRRDRGRADTQYF
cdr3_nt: TGTGCCAGCAGGAGGGACAGGGGAAGAGCAGATACGCAGTATTTT

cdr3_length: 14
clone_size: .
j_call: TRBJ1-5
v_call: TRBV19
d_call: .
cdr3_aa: CASSFGEFRQPQHF
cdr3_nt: TGTGCCAGTAGTTTCGGGGAGTTCAGGCAGCCCCAGCATTTT

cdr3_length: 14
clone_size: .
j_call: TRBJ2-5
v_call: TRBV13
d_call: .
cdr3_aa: CASSPEQGGETQYF
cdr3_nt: TGTGCCAGCAGCCCAGAGCAGGGGGGAGAGACCCAGTACTTC

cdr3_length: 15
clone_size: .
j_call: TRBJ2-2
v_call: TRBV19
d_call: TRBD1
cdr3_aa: CASSQTGSHTGELFF
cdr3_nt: TGTGCCAGTAGCCAGACAGGGTCCCACACCGGGGAGCTGTTTTTT

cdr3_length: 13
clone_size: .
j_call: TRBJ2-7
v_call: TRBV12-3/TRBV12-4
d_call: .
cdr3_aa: CASSPPGEYEQYF
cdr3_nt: TGTGCCAGCAGTCCCCCCGGTGAATACGAGCAGTACTTC

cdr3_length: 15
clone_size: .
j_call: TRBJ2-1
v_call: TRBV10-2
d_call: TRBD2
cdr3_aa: CASKGPAGGYNEQFF
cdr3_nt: TGCGCCAGCAAGGGACCAGCGGGAGGGTACAATGAGCAGTTCTTC

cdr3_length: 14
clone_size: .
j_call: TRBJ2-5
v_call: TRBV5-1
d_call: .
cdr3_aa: CASREQGPQETQYF
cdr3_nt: TGCGCCAGCAGGGAGCAGGGGCCCCAAGAGACCCAGTACTTC

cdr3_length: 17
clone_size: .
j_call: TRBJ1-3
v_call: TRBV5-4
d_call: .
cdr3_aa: CASSLGGQGFSGNTIYF
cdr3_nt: TGTGCCAGCAGCTTGGGTGGGCAGGGATTCTCTGGAAACACCATATATTTT

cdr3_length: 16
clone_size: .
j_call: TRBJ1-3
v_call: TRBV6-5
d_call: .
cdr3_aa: CASSYSNGQPGNTIYF
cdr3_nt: TGTGCCAGCAGTTACTCGAATGGACAGCCTGGAAACACCATATATTTT

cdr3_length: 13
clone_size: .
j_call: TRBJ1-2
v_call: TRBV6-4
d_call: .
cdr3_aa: CASSDLQGSGYTF
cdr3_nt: TGTGCCAGCAGTGACCTACAGGGAAGCGGCTACACCTTC

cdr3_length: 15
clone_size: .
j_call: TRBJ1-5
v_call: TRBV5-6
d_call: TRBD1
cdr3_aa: CASSTGQGIVQPQHF
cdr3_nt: TGTGCCAGCAGCACGGGACAGGGTATAGTTCAGCCCCAGCATTTT

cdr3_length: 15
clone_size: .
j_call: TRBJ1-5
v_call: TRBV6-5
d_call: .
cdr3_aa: CATFRGGGLNQPQHF
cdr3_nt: TGTGCCACCTTCCGCGGGGGGGGGCTCAATCAGCCCCAGCATTTT

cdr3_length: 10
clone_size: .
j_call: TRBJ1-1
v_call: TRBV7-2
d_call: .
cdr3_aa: CASSWPVAFF
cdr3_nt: TGTGCCAGCAGCTGGCCAGTGGCTTTCTTT

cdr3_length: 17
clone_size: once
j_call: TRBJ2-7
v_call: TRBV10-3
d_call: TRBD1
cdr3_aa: CASTQGAGLGSTYEQYF
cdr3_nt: TGTGCCAGTACTCAGGGGGCCGGCTTGGGGTCCACCTACGAGCAGTACTTC

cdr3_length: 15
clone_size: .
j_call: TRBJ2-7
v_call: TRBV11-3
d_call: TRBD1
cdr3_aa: CASSLTRTGSYEQYF
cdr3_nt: TGTGCCAGCAGCTTAACCCGGACAGGTTCCTACGAGCAGTACTTC

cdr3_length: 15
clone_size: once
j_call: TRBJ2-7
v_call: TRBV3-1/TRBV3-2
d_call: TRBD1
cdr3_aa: CASGRGTVASYEQYF
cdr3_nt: TGTGCCAGTGGCCGAGGGACAGTGGCCTCCTACGAGCAGTACTTC

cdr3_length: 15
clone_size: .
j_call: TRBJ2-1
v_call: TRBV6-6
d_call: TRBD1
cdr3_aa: CASSYSTGGRDEQFF
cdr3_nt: TGTGCCAGCAGTTATTCCACAGGGGGTAGGGATGAGCAGTTCTTC

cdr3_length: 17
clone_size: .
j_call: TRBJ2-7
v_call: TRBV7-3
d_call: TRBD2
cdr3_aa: CASSRLGVGLALHEQYF
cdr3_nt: TGTGCCAGCAGCCGCTTAGGTGTAGGACTAGCTCTGCACGAGCAGTACTTC

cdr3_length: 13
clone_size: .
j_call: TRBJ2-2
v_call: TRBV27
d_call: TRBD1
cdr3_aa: CASKLQGAGELFF
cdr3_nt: TGTGCCAGCAAGCTTCAGGGGGCTGGGGAGCTGTTTTTT

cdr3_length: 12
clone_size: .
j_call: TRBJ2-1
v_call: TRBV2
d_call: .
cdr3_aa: CASSEQAREQFF
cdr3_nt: TGTGCCAGCAGTGAACAAGCGCGTGAGCAGTTCTTC

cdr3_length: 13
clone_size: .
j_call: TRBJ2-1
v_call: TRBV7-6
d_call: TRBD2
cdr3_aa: CASSPGLVGEQFF
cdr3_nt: TGTGCCAGCAGCCCCGGACTAGTCGGCGAGCAGTTCTTC

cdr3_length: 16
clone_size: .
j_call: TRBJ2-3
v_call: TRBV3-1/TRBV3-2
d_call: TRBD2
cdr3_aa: CASSRLAGGGTDTQYF
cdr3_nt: TGTGCCAGCAGCCGACTAGCGGGGGGGGGCACAGATACGCAGTATTTT

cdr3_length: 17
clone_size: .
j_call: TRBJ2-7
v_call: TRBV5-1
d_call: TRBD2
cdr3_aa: CASSIGLAGGPNYEQYF
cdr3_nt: TGCGCCAGCAGCATCGGACTAGCGGGAGGGCCTAACTACGAGCAGTACTTC

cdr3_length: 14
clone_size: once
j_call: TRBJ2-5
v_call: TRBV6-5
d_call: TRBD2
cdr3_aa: CASSWLAGTETQYF
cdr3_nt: TGTGCCAGCAGTTGGCTAGCGGGGACGGAGACCCAGTACTTC

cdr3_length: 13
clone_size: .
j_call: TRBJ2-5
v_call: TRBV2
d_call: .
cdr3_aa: CASMVGVYETQYF
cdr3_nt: TGTGCCAGCATGGTCGGGGTTTACGAGACCCAGTACTTC

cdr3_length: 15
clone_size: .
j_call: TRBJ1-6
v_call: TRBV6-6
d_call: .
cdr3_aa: CASSYSPVEPGALHF
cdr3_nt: TGTGCCAGCAGTTACTCCCCAGTGGAGCCCGGGGCCCTCCACTTT

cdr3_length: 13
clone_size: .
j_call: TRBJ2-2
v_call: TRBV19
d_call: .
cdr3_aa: CASSTRNTGELFF
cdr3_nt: TGTGCCAGTAGTACCCGGAACACCGGGGAGCTGTTTTTT

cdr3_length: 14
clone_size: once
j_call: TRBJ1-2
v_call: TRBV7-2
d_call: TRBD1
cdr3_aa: CASSASGTGDGYTF
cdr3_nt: TGTGCCAGCAGCGCCTCCGGGACAGGGGATGGCTACACCTTC

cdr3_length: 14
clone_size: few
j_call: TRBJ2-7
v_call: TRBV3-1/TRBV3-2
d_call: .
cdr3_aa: CASSQVRDSYEQYF
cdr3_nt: TGTGCCAGCAGCCAAGTACGGGACTCCTACGAGCAGTACTTC

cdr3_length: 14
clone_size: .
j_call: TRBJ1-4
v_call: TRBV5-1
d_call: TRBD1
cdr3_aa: CASSFGTGFEKLFF
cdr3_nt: TGCGCCAGCAGCTTCGGGACAGGGTTTGAAAAACTGTTTTTT

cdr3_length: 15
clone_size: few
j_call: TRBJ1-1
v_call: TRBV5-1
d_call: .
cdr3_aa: CASSLIDRMNTEAFF
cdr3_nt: TGCGCCAGCAGCTTGATTGACAGAATGAACACTGAAGCTTTCTTT

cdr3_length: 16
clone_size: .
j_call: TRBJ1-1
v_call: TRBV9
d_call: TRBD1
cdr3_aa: CASSVVSGTANTEAFF
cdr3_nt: TGTGCCAGCAGCGTAGTCTCCGGGACAGCGAACACTGAAGCTTTCTTT

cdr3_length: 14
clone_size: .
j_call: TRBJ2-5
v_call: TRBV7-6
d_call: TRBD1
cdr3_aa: CASSLGTGQETQYF
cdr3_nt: TGTGCCAGCAGCTTAGGGACAGGCCAAGAGACCCAGTACTTC

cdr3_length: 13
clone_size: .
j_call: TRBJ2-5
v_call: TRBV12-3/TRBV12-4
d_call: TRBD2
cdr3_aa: CASSFLAEETQYF
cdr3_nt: TGTGCCAGCAGCTTTCTAGCGGAAGAGACCCAGTACTTC